What follows is one T cell receptor beta chain and its context. Its antigen remains unknown. The CDR3 contains 13 residues. Germline lookup yields CDR1 SGHDT and CDR2 YYEEEE. V was clipped by 4 bases and J by 5 bases, with 11 bases between them. These data originate in a study of cytomegalovirus exposure and HLA in healthy donors. Points from the study as a whole: As was reported, the classifier diagnosed cytomegalovirus status with high specificity and sensitivity. For TCR beta chains, V- and J-gene trimming was later linked to a missense DCLRE1C variant. The authors enumerated over 150 TCR beta chains as linked to cytomegalovirus.

It was with 60 Vbeta and 13 Jbeta primers that the PCR ran. Assay: immunoSEQ multiplex PCR; the TCRdb copy retains only in-frame clones and omits some. The table has roughly 100,000 clones, 60% to 85% seen once. Donors were ostensibly healthy at sampling, although undocumented immune exposures were probable. The chain employs TRBV5-6 and TRBJ2-3; D not resolved. The specimen sequenced was PBMCs. This receptor was obtained from a man aged 50-59 years in good health and CMV-seronegative. The DNA of the CDR3 is TGTGCCAGCAGCCGGTGGTCCGGAGATACGCAGTATTTT. Its protein product is CASSRWSGDTQYF.